This T cell receptor (beta chain) was sequenced for a study of T cell changes during pregnancy in multiple sclerosis. TCRdb's table, derived via immunoSEQ multiplex PCR, lists solely in-frame clones and lacks some. This table holds approximately 36,000 clones, around nine tenths found once. The CDR3 sequence is 14 residues long. Germline values: CDR1 MNHEY, CDR2 SMNVEV (reference sequence). Trimming pared 0 bases from V and 8 bases from J, leaving 13 bases between. Specimen: CD8+ T cells from peripheral blood mononuclear cells, collected in the third trimester of pregnancy. This rearrangement joins TRBV27 to TRBJ1-2; perhaps TRBD1 as D (6 bases). The sequence derives from a female donor with multiple sclerosis, enrolled in a pregnancy study. The CDR3 here is CASSLSPGGQGYTF. The DNA of the CDR3 is TGTGCCAGCAGTTTATCACCGGGGGGCCAGGGCTACACCTTC.